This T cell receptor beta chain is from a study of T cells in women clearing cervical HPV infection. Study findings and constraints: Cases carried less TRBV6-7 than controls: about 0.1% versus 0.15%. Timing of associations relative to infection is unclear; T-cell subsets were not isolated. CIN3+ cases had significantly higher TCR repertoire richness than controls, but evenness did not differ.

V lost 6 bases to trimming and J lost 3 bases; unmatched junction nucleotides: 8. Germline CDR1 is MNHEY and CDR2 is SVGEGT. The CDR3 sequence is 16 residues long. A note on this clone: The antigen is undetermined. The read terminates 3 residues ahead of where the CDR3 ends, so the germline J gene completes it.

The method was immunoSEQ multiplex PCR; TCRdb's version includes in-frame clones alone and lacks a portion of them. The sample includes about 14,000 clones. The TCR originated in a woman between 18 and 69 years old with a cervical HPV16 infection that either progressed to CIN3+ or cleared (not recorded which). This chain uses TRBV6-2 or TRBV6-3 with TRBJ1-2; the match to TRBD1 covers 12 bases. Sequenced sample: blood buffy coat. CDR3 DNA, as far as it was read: TGTGCCAGCAGCAACTCCGGGACAGGGGGCGACTATGGC. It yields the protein CASSNSGTGGDYG. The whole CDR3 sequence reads CASSNSGTGGDYGYTF.